This T cell receptor beta chain was documented in a study of blood T cell repertoires in COVID-19. Measured with immunoSEQ multiplex PCR; TCRdb has only the in-frame clones, and not every one. The sample has about 25,000 clones; about 88% are singletons. The material sequenced was peripheral blood. The receptor was isolated from a human donor in a cohort sampled during active COVID-19.

The CDR3 here is CASSPGVGGNQPQHF. The CDR3 DNA reads TGTGCCAGCAGCCCGGGGGTCGGGGGCAATCAGCCCCAGCATTTT. The chain has TRBV7-2 and TRBJ1-5, with D possibly matching TRBD1 (5 bases). The CDR3 sequence is 15 residues long. Trimming stripped 5 bases from V and 2 bases from J, with 13 bases between. The germline gives CDR1 SGHTA, CDR2 FQGNSA.